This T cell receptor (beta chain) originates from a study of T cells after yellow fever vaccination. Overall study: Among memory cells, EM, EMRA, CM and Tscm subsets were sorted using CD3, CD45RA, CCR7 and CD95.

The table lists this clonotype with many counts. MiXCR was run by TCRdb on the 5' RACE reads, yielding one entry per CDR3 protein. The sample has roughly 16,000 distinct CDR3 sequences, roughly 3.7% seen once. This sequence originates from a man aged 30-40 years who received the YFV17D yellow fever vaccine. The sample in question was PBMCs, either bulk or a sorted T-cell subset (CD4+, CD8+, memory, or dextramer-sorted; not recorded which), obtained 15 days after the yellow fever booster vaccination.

CDR3 DNA sequence: TGCGCCAGCAGCCAGGGACCCCGAGGACTAGCGGGTTCCTACGAGCAGTACTTC. Amino acids: CASSQGPRGLAGSYEQYF. The chain combines TRBV4-3 with TRBJ2-7; 11 bases align to TRBD2. Trimming cost V 3 bases and J 1 base; bases outside gene matches: 11. Germline V gene sequence: CDR1 LGHNA, CDR2 YSLEER. The CDR3 loop spans 18 amino acids.